Listed below are T cell receptor beta chains from one sample, sequenced in a study of control samples from healthy donors and cancer patients. The assay was immunoSEQ multiplex PCR, and TCRdb's table has in-frame clones only and misses some. The sample includes 90,000 to 130,000 clones, around 87% seen only once; the top ten take 3.7%. The specimen sequenced was PBMCs. Receptors originate from a woman aged 60 to 75 with lung cancer. Each CDR3 is given with its conserved first and last residue. The D gene is left open where the match is weak. For some rows the clone size is stated as once, few or many, or as a class when expanded; others skip it.

V: TRBV19; D: .; size: .; J: TRBJ2-1; DNA: TGTGCCAGTAGTATGCAGGTGAGGGTCTACAATGAGCAGTTCTTC; CDR3: CASSMQVRVYNEQFF
V: TRBV6-1; D: .; size: .; J: TRBJ1-3; DNA: TGTGCCAGCAGTGAAGTGGAAGGACAGACCATATATTTT; CDR3: CASSEVEGQTIYF
V: TRBV6-1; D: .; size: .; J: TRBJ1-2; DNA: TGTGCCAGCAGTGAACCTGGCAGCCCCTATGGCTACACCTTC; CDR3: CASSEPGSPYGYTF
V: TRBV2; D: .; size: .; J: TRBJ1-5; DNA: TGTGCCAGCAGGTTCGACCTCGGTCAGCCCCAGCATTTT; CDR3: CASRFDLGQPQHF
V: TRBV4-2; D: TRBD1; size: .; J: TRBJ1-6; DNA: TGTGCCAGCAGCCCGACAGGGGGCTCCTATAATTCACCCCTCCACTTT; CDR3: CASSPTGGSYNSPLHF
V: TRBV19; D: .; size: .; J: TRBJ1-5; DNA: TGTGCCAGTAGTCTCAGGGTAAGTCAGCCCCAGCATTTT; CDR3: CASSLRVSQPQHF
V: TRBV9; D: TRBD1; size: .; J: TRBJ1-6; DNA: TGTGCCAGCAGCGTCTCAGGGGGCCAGTCACCCCTCCACTTT; CDR3: CASSVSGGQSPLHF
V: TRBV6-5; D: TRBD2; size: few; J: TRBJ2-3; DNA: TGTGCCAGCAGTTACTCGACTAGCGGGAATTCAGATACGCAGTATTTT; CDR3: CASSYSTSGNSDTQYF
V: TRBV9; D: .; size: .; J: TRBJ2-2; DNA: TGTGCCAGCAGCGGTCAAGCGTCCCCCTATTCGGGGGAGCTGTTTTTT; CDR3: CASSGQASPYSGELFF
V: TRBV18; D: .; size: .; J: TRBJ1-4; DNA: TGTGCCAGCTCCCCCGAGTTACAACTACATGAAAAACTGTTTTTT; CDR3: CASSPELQLHEKLFF
V: TRBV6-1; D: TRBD1; size: .; J: TRBJ1-2; DNA: TGTGCCAGCAGTGACCGGGACAGGGGGCACTATGGCTACACCTTC; CDR3: CASSDRDRGHYGYTF
V: TRBV9; D: .; size: .; J: TRBJ2-7; DNA: TGTGCCAGCAGCGTAGCCCCAGGGCAGTACGAGCAGTACTTC; CDR3: CASSVAPGQYEQYF
V: TRBV14; D: .; size: .; J: TRBJ2-7; DNA: TGTGCCAGCAGCCGGGACTACGAGCAGTACTTC; CDR3: CASSRDYEQYF
V: TRBV7-3; D: TRBD1; size: .; J: TRBJ1-1; DNA: TGTGCCAGCAGCTCCGGGACAGGGGTTTCTGAAGCTTTCTTT; CDR3: CASSSGTGVSEAFF
V: TRBV7-6; D: TRBD2; size: .; J: TRBJ2-2; DNA: TGTGCCAGCAGCTCGCGGGGGGGTAGCGGGACCACCGGGGAGCTGTTTTTT; CDR3: CASSSRGGSGTTGELFF
V: TRBV6-5; D: .; size: .; J: TRBJ1-5; DNA: TGTGCCAGCAGTTACTCGGCAGGGAGCAATCAGCCCCAGCATTTT; CDR3: CASSYSAGSNQPQHF
V: TRBV5-5; D: .; size: .; J: TRBJ1-2; DNA: TGTGCCAGCAGCTTGGCCGCGGGGACGGGGGACCGCTACACCTTC; CDR3: CASSLAAGTGDRYTF
V: TRBV9; D: .; size: .; J: TRBJ1-6; DNA: TGTGCCAGCAGCGTAGCTGGCCGGGATTCACCCCTCCACTTT; CDR3: CASSVAGRDSPLHF
V: TRBV18; D: .; size: few; J: TRBJ1-1; DNA: TGTGCCAGCTCACCGGAGGTGACTGAAGCTTTCTTT; CDR3: CASSPEVTEAFF
V: TRBV18; D: .; size: .; J: TRBJ1-5; DNA: TGTGCCAGCTCACCGGAGACCCTTAGCAATCAGCCCCAGCATTTT; CDR3: CASSPETLSNQPQHF
V: TRBV20-1; D: TRBD1; size: .; J: TRBJ1-6; DNA: TGCAGTGCTAGTAGGCAGGGGGATTCACCCCTCCACTTT; CDR3: CSASRQGDSPLHF
V: TRBV5-1; D: TRBD1; size: .; J: TRBJ1-2; DNA: TGCGCCAGCAGCGGGGGGACAGCGGGGATATATGGCTACACCTTC; CDR3: CASSGGTAGIYGYTF
V: TRBV5-4; D: .; size: .; J: TRBJ2-5; DNA: TGTGCCAGCAGCTCCGCAGGGGCTCAAGAGACCCAGTACTTC; CDR3: CASSSAGAQETQYF